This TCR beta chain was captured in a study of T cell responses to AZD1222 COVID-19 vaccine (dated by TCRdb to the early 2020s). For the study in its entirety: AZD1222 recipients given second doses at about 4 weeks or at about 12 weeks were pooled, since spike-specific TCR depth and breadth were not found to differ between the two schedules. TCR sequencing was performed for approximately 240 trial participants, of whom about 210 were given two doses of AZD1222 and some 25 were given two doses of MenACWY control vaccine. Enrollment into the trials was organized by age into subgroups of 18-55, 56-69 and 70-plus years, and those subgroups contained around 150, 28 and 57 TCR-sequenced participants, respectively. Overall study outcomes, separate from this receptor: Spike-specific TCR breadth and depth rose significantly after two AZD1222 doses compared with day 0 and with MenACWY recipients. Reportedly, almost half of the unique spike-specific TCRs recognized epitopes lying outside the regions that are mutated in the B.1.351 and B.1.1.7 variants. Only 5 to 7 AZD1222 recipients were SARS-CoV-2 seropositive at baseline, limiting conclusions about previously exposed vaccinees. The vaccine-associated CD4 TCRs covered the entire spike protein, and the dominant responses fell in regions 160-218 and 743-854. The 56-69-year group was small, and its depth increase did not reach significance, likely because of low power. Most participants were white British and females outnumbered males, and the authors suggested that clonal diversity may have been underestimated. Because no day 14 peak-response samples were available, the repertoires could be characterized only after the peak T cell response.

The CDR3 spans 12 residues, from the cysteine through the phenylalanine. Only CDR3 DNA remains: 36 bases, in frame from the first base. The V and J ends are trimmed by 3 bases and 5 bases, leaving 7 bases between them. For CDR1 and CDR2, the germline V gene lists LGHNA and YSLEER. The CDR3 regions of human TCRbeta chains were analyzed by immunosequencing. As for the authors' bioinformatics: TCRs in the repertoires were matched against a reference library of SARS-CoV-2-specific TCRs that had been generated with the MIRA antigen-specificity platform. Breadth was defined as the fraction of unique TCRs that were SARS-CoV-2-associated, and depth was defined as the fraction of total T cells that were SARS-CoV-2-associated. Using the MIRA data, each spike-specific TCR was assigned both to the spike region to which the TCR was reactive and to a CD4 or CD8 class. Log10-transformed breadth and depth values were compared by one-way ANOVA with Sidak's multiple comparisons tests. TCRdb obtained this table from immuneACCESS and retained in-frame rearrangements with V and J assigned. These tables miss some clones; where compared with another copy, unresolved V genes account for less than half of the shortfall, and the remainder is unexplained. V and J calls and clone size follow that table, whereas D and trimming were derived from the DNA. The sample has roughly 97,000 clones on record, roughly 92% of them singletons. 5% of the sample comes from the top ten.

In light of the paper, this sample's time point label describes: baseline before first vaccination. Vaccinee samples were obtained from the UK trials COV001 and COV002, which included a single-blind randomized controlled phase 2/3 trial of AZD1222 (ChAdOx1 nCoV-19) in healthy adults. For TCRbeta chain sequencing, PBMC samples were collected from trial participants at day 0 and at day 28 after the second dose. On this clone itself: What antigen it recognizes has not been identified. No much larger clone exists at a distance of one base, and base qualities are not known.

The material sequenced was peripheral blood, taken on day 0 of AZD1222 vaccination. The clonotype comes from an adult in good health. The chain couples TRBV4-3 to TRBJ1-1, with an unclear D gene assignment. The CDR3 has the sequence CASSHGRTEAFF. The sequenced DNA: TGCGCCAGCAGCCACGGGAGGACTGAAGCTTTCTTT.